This TCR beta chain comes out of a study of cytomegalovirus exposure and HLA in healthy donors. General observations from the study: Later analysis identified several of the most significant clusters that appeared linked to common viral pathogens. With high specificity and sensitivity, the classifier reportedly diagnosed cytomegalovirus status. Accurate predictions that matched the HLA-A and HLA-B alleles of most subjects were reportedly made from TCR beta sequences. Reportedly, a later analysis found an Asian-associated ancestry cluster had fewer N-insertions than the roughly 670-donor mean.

The primer mix had 60 Vbeta and 13 Jbeta primers. The method was immunoSEQ multiplex PCR; TCRdb's version includes in-frame clones alone and lacks a portion of them. This sample has some 220,000 clones, with around 88% found just once. This clone occurred a few times. Its antigen remains unknown. The CDR3 is 12 amino acids. Between the trimmed V and J ends, which lost 8 bases and 8 bases, there was a span of 15 bases. The germline gives CDR1 SNHLY, CDR2 FYNNEI. The chain links TRBV2 to TRBJ1-1; D unresolved. This TCR came from a woman in her late teens or twenties in good health and CMV-seronegative. Sequences were obtained from PBMCs. The CDR3 region is CASALEAPEAFF. CDR3 nucleotide sequence: TGTGCCAGCGCCCTCGAGGCACCCGAAGCTTTCTTT.